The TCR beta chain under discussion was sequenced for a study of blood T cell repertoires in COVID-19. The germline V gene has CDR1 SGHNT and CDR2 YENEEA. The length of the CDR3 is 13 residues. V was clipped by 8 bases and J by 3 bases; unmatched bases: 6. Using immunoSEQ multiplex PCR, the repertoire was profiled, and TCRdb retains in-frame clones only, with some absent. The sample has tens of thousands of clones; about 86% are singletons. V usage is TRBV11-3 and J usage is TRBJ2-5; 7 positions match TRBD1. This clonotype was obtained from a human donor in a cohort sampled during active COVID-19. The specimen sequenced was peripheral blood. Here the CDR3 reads CASSRGREETQYF. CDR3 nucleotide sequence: TGTGCCAGCTCCAGGGGGAGAGAAGAGACCCAGTACTTC.